The 31 T cell receptor beta chains below were found in one sample sequenced in a study of cytomegalovirus exposure and HLA in healthy donors. Researchers ran the PCR with 60 Vbeta and 13 Jbeta primers. Only in-frame clones appear in the TCRdb table, and some are missing; sequencing was by immunoSEQ multiplex PCR. The sample has 95,000 to 150,000 clones. The specimen was PBMCs. The source is a man aged 18 to 29 in good health and CMV-seronegative.

The rearrangement links TRBV18 to TRBJ2-1; the match to TRBD2 covers 8 bases. The germline CDR1 and CDR2 sequences are KGHSH and LQKENI. The CDR3 covers 15 residues. The trim removed 3 bases at V and 4 bases at J, leaving 5 bases unmatched. The CDR3 protein is CASSPFASGYNEQFF. The CDR3 DNA sequence: TGTGCCAGCTCACCCTTCGCTAGCGGGTACAATGAGCAGTTCTTC. The variable domain in full, completed from reference TRBV18 and TRBJ2-1, reads NAGVMQNPRHLVRRRGQEARLRCSPMKGHSHVYWYRQLPEEGLKFMVYLQKENIIDESGMPKERFSAEFPKEGPSILRIQQVVRGDSAAYFCASSPFASGYNEQFFGPGTRLTVL.

This sequence joins TRBV6-5 and TRBJ2-1; 7 nucleotides line up with TRBD1. Germline assignment: CDR1 MNHEY and CDR2 SVGAGI. Losses at the gene ends were 2 bases for V and 1 base for J; bases not matched to a gene: 2. The CDR3 sequence is 15 residues long. CDR3 nucleotides: TGTGCCAGCAGTTACGCGACAGGGTCCTACAATGAGCAGTTCTTC. It is translated as CASSYATGSYNEQFF.

The CDR3 coding sequence is TGTGCCAGCAGTTGGACACCGGGACAAGACTATGGCTACACCTTC. This sequence encodes CASSWTPGQDYGYTF. This chain joins TRBV6-5 and TRBJ1-2; D is perhaps TRBD1 (6 bases). CDR1 and CDR2 from the germline V gene are MNHEY and SVGAGI. The V end lost 4 bases, the J end lost 3 bases, and 15 bases lay between the germline ends. CDR3 size: 15 residues.

This sequence joins TRBV19 and TRBJ2-3; a weak D match, TRBD1 (5 bases). Trimming left V 5 bases short and J 1 base short, with 7 bases between. The CDR3 is 13 residues long. The V gene's germline CDR1 is LNHDA and CDR2 SQIVND (reference sequence). The CDR3 reads CASSEQGTDTQYF. The CDR3 nucleotides are TGTGCCAGTAGTGAACAGGGCACAGATACGCAGTATTTT. The variable domain in full, with the rest retrieved from reference TRBV19 and TRBJ2-3, is DGGITQSPKYLFRKEGQNVTLSCEQNLNHDAMYWYRQDPGQGLRLIYYSQIVNDFQKGDIAEGYSVSREKKESFPLTVTSAQKNPTAFYLCASSEQGTDTQYFGPGTRLTVL.

The genes are TRBV2 and TRBJ2-2; TRBD1 matches 7 bases. The ends lost 5 bases at V and 0 bases at J; junction bases unmatched: 12. The CDR3 runs to 18 residues. Germline V gives CDR1 SNHLY, CDR2 FYNNEI. The CDR3 sequence: CASSRTGQGVANTGELFF. CDR3 sequence (DNA): TGTGCCAGCAGTCGTACCGGCCAGGGGGTGGCGAACACCGGGGAGCTGTTTTTT.

The rearrangement joins TRBV27 to TRBJ2-7, with D possibly being TRBD1 (5 bases). Trimming removed 3 bases from V and 0 bases from J, with 12 bases in between. The CDR3 is made up of 15 amino acids. The germline gives CDR1 MNHEY, CDR2 SMNVEV (reference sequence). CDR3 sequence reads: CASSFLQGSSYEQYF. In DNA form, the CDR3 reads TGTGCCAGCAGTTTCCTCCAGGGAAGCTCCTACGAGCAGTACTTC.

V and J are TRBV30 and TRBJ2-3; D call uncertain. The CDR3 extends over 15 amino acids. Germline loops: CDR1 GTSNPN, CDR2 SVGIG (reference sequence). The ends were cut back, 0 bases at V and 2 bases at J, with 12 bases in the middle. This CDR3 is CAWSVGLVHTDTQYF. CDR3 in DNA: TGTGCCTGGAGTGTCGGTTTAGTGCACACAGATACGCAGTATTTT.

In DNA form, the CDR3 reads TGTGCCAGCTCACCTTCCGGGACATTGAACACCGGGGAGCTGTTTTTT. The encoded protein is CASSPSGTLNTGELFF. V usage is TRBV18 and J usage is TRBJ2-2; a weak D match, TRBD1 (6 bases). The germline V gene encodes CDR1 KGHSH and CDR2 LQKENI. Deletions cut 3 bases from V and 1 base from J, with 12 bases between. The CDR3 consists of 16 residues.

The chain couples TRBV13 to TRBJ2-4; TRBD1 agrees at 9 bases. CDR1 PRHDT and CDR2 FYEKMQ come from the germline V gene (reference sequence). This CDR3 contains 16 residues. The V and J ends lost 5 bases and 0 bases, in that order; junction bases with no gene match: 5. The CDR3 DNA is TGTGCCAGCAGCCTCGGACAGGGGAGAGCCAAAAACATTCAGTACTTC. Translating it yields CASSLGQGRAKNIQYF.

The rearrangement uses TRBV28 and TRBJ2-7, with TRBD2 matching over 10 bases. Germline values: CDR1 MDHEN, CDR2 SYDVKM. CDR3 size: 15 residues. V lost 7 bases to trimming and J lost 4 bases; unmatched junction nucleotides: 10. The CDR3 nucleotides read TGTGCCAGCACCGAGCTAGCGGGAGTGCATTACGAGCAGTACTTC. Its translation: CASTELAGVHYEQYF.

V and J are TRBV19 and TRBJ1-2, with TRBD1 matching 11 bases. The CDR3 runs 17 residues. V gave up 3 bases and J gave up 4 bases; unmatched junction bases: 10. Looked up from germline, CDR1 is LNHDA and CDR2 is SQIVND (reference sequence). The CDR3 loop reads CASSMDRGPLSLYGYTF. The CDR3 bases are TGTGCCAGTAGTATGGACAGGGGGCCTCTCTCCCTCTATGGCTACACCTTC.

The chain has TRBV30 and TRBJ1-1; D ambiguous. CDR3 size: 10 residues. The V end was cut by 4 bases, the J end by 5 bases, with 5 bases between. Germline assignment: CDR1 GTSNPN and CDR2 SVGIG (reference sequence). The CDR3 nucleotides are TGTGCCTGGATCAGAACTGAAGCTTTCTTT. Amino acid sequence: CAWIRTEAFF.

The chain is built from TRBV9 and TRBJ1-2; D gene unclear. CDR3 length equals 13 residues. Trimming took 4 bases from V and 5 from J, leaving 12 bases between them. Germline CDR1 and CDR2: SGDLS and YYNGEE. CDR3 region: CASSRDREYGYTF. For the CDR3, the DNA is TGTGCCAGCAGCCGGGATCGGGAATATGGCTACACCTTC.

V usage is TRBV6-1 and J usage is TRBJ1-2; D is uncertain. CDR1 is MNHNS, CDR2 SASEGT, per germline. This CDR3 comprises 13 residues. V lost 3 bases and J lost 8, with 13 bases in between. The DNA of the CDR3 is TGTGCCAGCAGTGAGCTCTCAGGTGGAGGCTACACCTTC. The encoded protein is CASSELSGGGYTF.

V gene TRBV12-1 combines with J gene TRBJ1-1; the table's D call, TRBD1, was not checked against the DNA. TRBV12-1 is a listed pseudogene. This CDR3 has 14 residues. CDR3 nucleotides: TGTGCCAGCAGCTTGGGACAGTGCCTCAATGAAGCTTTCTTT. It encodes CASSLGQCLNEAFF.

V gene TRBV7-9 combines with J gene TRBJ2-7; 9 bases line up with TRBD1. The J segment lost 6 bases and the V segment lost 5 bases, leaving 8 bases of the junction unmatched. Per germline, CDR1 SEHNR and CDR2 FQNEAQ (reference sequence). This CDR3 spans 14 amino acids. CDR3 sequence (DNA): TGTGCCAGCAGCGCCGGACAGGGGTTGAGCGAGCAGTACTTC. Amino acid sequence: CASSAGQGLSEQYF.

This chain links TRBV28 with TRBJ2-1, with D perhaps TRBD2 (5 bases). Germline V gene sequence: CDR1 MDHEN, CDR2 SYDVKM. This CDR3 is built from 17 residues. Trimming removed 2 bases from V and 0 bases from J, with 14 bases in between. The CDR3: CASSLRTGFYSYNEQFF. Here the CDR3 DNA reads TGTGCCAGCAGTTTACGGACGGGGTTTTACTCCTACAATGAGCAGTTCTTC.

The chain joins TRBV4-1 to TRBJ1-2; D gene ambiguous. V was clipped by 0 bases and J by 8 bases, with 13 bases between them. From germline, CDR1 is MGHRA and CDR2 YSYEKL. The CDR3 is made up of 14 amino acids. CDR3 nucleotides: TGCGCCAGCAGCCAAGATCGCGGAAACGGGGGCTACACCTTC. It specifies CASSQDRGNGGYTF.

The rearrangement links TRBV7-2 to TRBJ2-3; D gene uncertain. Germline V gene data show CDR1 as SGHTA and CDR2 as FQGNSA. The CDR3 totals 13 residues. Trimming left V 5 bases short and J 0 bases short, with 6 bases between. CDR3 residues: CASSPLSTDTQYF. CDR3 DNA: TGTGCCAGCAGCCCCCTTAGCACAGATACGCAGTATTTT.

This chain uses TRBV27 with TRBJ1-2; 8 positions agree with TRBD1. Trimming cost V 5 bases and J 1 base; bases outside gene matches: 9. Germline values: CDR1 MNHEY, CDR2 SMNVEV (reference sequence). CDR3 size: 16 residues. DNA for the CDR3: TGTGCCAGCAGTCTAGAGGGCAGGGGGCTTAACTATGGCTACACCTTC. Translated, it gives CASSLEGRGLNYGYTF.

The chain links TRBV2 to TRBJ1-1; no clear D gene. Per germline, CDR1 SNHLY and CDR2 FYNNEI. The V end was cut by 4 bases, the J end by 3 bases, with 9 bases between. The CDR3 is 13 residues long. CDR3 nucleotide sequence: TGTGCCAGCAGTGCCAACCCGGACACTGAAGCTTTCTTT. Translating it yields CASSANPDTEAFF.

The genes are TRBV18 and TRBJ1-1; possibly TRBD1 for D (5 bases). Germline-derived CDR1 and CDR2 are KGHSH and LQKENI. Trimming cost V 6 bases and J 6 bases, with 20 bases left between them. This CDR3 has 15 amino acids. The CDR3 protein is CASSFSLGRVAEAFF. The CDR3 DNA is TGTGCCAGCTCTTTCTCCCTTGGCAGGGTTGCTGAAGCTTTCTTT.

The chain recombines TRBV5-1 with TRBJ2-1; 10 bases align to TRBD2. V lost 5 bases, J lost 6 bases, and 8 bases stayed unmatched. CDR3 length: 15 amino acids. CDR1 SGHRS and CDR2 YFSETQ come from the germline V gene. The CDR3: CASRGLASLSNEQFF. CDR3 nucleotides: TGCGCCAGCAGGGGACTAGCGAGCTTGTCCAATGAGCAGTTCTTC. The variable domain in full, completed from reference TRBV5-1 and TRBJ2-1, reads KAGVTQTPRYLIKTRGQQVTLSCSPISGHRSVSWYQQTPGQGLQFLFEYFSETQRNKGNFPGRFSGRQFSNSRSEMNVSTLELGDSALYLCASRGLASLSNEQFFGPGTRLTVL.

This rearrangement joins TRBV10-3 to TRBJ2-3; 10 positions match TRBD2. The CDR3 covers 16 residues. The ends lost 3 bases at V and 8 bases at J; junction bases unmatched: 11. Germline loops: CDR1 ENHRY, CDR2 SYGVKD. The CDR3, as DNA: TGTGCCATCAGTGAAAGCGGCGGAGCGGGAGGGCCTACGCAGTATTTT. It specifies CAISESGGAGGPTQYF.

In regard to this clone: The junction departs from germline at one end; a sequencing error may be responsible. This CDR3 is CANSLRPQGGNTGELFF. In nucleotides, the CDR3 is TGTGCCAACAGCTTACGTCCCCAGGGTGGGAACACCGGGGAGCTGTTTTTT. This sequence joins TRBV7-8 and TRBJ2-2; maybe TRBD1 (5 bases). The CDR3 spans 17 residues. The germline V gene encodes CDR1 SGHVS and CDR2 FQNEAQ.

This chain joins TRBV28 and TRBJ1-2, with 8 bases aligning to TRBD1. There are 14 residues in the CDR3. J was trimmed by 4 bases and V by 4 bases; bases with no gene match: 5. Germline V CDR1 and CDR2: MDHEN, SYDVKM. The DNA of the CDR3 is TGTGCCAGCAGTTGGACAGGGCAGGCCTATGGCTACACCTTC. As protein: CASSWTGQAYGYTF.

The genes are TRBV9 and TRBJ2-7, with 10 nucleotides matching TRBD2. The CDR3 totals 15 residues. CDR1 and CDR2 from the germline V gene are SGDLS and YYNGEE. The V segment lost 0 bases and the J segment 6 bases; nucleotides outside the gene matches: 6. In DNA, the CDR3 is TGTGCCAGCAGCGTAGGCAGCGGGGGGGCGTTCGAGCAGTACTTC. Its translation: CASSVGSGGAFEQYF.

J is TRBJ1-2 and V is TRBV5-1; 8 positions match TRBD1. The CDR3 sequence is 15 residues long. V shed 4 bases and J 4 bases; nucleotides not matched to a gene: 9. The germline CDR1 and CDR2 sequences are SGHRS and YFSETQ. The CDR3 DNA reads as TGCGCCAGCAGCCTTCCCGACAGGGGACCCTATGGCTACACCTTC. Protein product: CASSLPDRGPYGYTF.

V usage is TRBV27 and J usage is TRBJ2-7, with TRBD2 matching over 7 bases. This CDR3 contains 15 residues. Trimming took 5 bases from V and 2 from J; bases not matched to a gene: 9. Looked up from germline, CDR1 is MNHEY and CDR2 is SMNVEV (reference sequence). Here the CDR3 reads CASSRRLAATYEQYF. The DNA of the CDR3 is TGTGCCAGCAGTCGGAGACTAGCAGCAACCTACGAGCAGTACTTC.

Remarks on this clone: Other nucleotide sequences from this sample produce the same CDR3. The chain has TRBV5-1 and TRBJ2-7; a weak D match, TRBD2 (6 bases). Germline assignment: CDR1 SGHRS and CDR2 YFSETQ. This CDR3 has 14 amino acids. V dropped 0 bases and J dropped 1 base, with 8 bases sitting between them. CDR3 protein: CASSLAGGSYEQYF. As DNA, the CDR3 is TGCGCCAGCAGCTTGGCCGGGGGATCCTACGAGCAGTACTTC.

The chain couples TRBV5-1 to TRBJ2-5; 8 positions match TRBD1. Germline CDR1 reads SGHRS; CDR2 reads YFSETQ. The CDR3 is 16 residues long. J was trimmed by 0 bases and V by 0 bases; bases with no gene match: 4. CDR3 nucleotides: TGCGCCAGCAGCTTGGTGGGGACAGGCCACCAAGAGACCCAGTACTTC. It encodes CASSLVGTGHQETQYF.